The rows below give T cell receptor beta chains drawn from one sample of a study of T cell clonotyping in hematopoietic cell transplantation. The protocol was immunoSEQ multiplex PCR, while the TCRdb copy is restricted to in-frame clones and leaves out a portion. The data hold about 27,000 clones, with 60% to 80% observed a single time. Sequencing used peripheral blood mononuclear cells, obtained before stem cell transplant. The source of these receptors is a man aged 50 to 59 with myelodysplastic syndrome. Some clones in this sample may be carry-over from other donors' samples. CDR3s include the opening cysteine and the closing phenylalanine or tryptophan. The D gene is left open where the match is weak. For some rows the clone size is stated as once, few or many, or as a class when expanded; others skip it.

size	D	V	J	DNA	CDR3
-	TRBD2	TRBV6-1	TRBJ2-3	TGTGCCAGCAGTGATGGTCAGGGACTAACAGATACGCAGTATTTT	CASSDGQGLTDTQYF
few	TRBD1	TRBV28	TRBJ2-5	TGTGCCAGCAGCTCCGGACAGGGGGTTGTGAAGACCCAGTACTTC	CASSSGQGVVKTQYF
-	TRBD1	TRBV30	TRBJ2-2	TGTGCCTGGAGTGTCCCCAGGGGGCTTAACACCGGGGAGCTGTTTTTT	CAWSVPRGLNTGELFF
-	-	TRBV5-1	TRBJ2-7	TGCGCCAGCAGCCGATACCGACAGGTAGCCTACGAGCAGTACTTC	CASSRYRQVAYEQYF
-	-	TRBV6-6	TRBJ2-7	TGTGCCAGCAGTTACTCCGGGGCCTCCTACGAGCAGTACTTC	CASSYSGASYEQYF
-	-	TRBV27	TRBJ1-2	TGTGCCAGCAGTTTATCACCAGGGACGTATGGCTACACCTTC	CASSLSPGTYGYTF
-	TRBD1	TRBV6-1	TRBJ2-1	TGTGCCAGCTCGGGACAGTCTCTTCAGTTCTTC	CASSGQSLQFF
-	TRBD1	TRBV7-8	TRBJ1-3	TGTGCCAGCAGCCCGGTCGGAGGACAGGCCGGGGGAAACACCATATATTTT	CASSPVGGQAGGNTIYF
-	-	TRBV2	TRBJ1-2	TGTGCCAGCAGTGAGGGGGCTTACTATGGCTACACCTTC	CASSEGAYYGYTF
-	-	TRBV5-6	TRBJ1-4	TGTGCCAGCAGCTTGTCGGTCGGTAATGAAAAACTGTTTTTT	CASSLSVGNEKLFF
few	TRBD1	TRBV6-5	TRBJ2-1	TGTGCCAGCAGGACAGGGGTTAGCTCCTACAATGAGCAGTTCTTC	CASRTGVSSYNEQFF
-	-	TRBV30	TRBJ1-1	TGTGCCTGGAGTCCGGGATGGGCGGGGAACACTGAAGCTTTCTTT	CAWSPGWAGNTEAFF
-	-	TRBV6-5	TRBJ1-2	TGTGCCAGCAGTTACTCGTTGGGTGGCGGAGGCTACACCTTC	CASSYSLGGGGYTF
-	-	TRBV11-2	TRBJ2-5	TGTGCCAGCAGCTTAAACGCGCGAGGGGAGACCCAGTACTTC	CASSLNARGETQYF
-	-	TRBV28	TRBJ1-2	TGTGCCAGCAGTGGGACGGTCTATGGCTACACCTTC	CASSGTVYGYTF
few	TRBD2	TRBV5-1	TRBJ2-5	TGCGCCAGCAGCATCGGACTAGCGGGAGGTGAGACCCAGTACTTC	CASSIGLAGGETQYF
-	-	TRBV5-4	TRBJ2-1	TGTGCCAGCAGCCCGCCCAGGGGGGGCTACAATGAGCAGTTCTTC	CASSPPRGGYNEQFF
few	-	TRBV4-3	TRBJ1-6	TGCGCCAGCAGCCAAGATCCAGGGGCAGGGCCCTATAATTCACCCCTCCACTTT	CASSQDPGAGPYNSPLHF
few	-	TRBV6-1	TRBJ2-7	TGTGCCAGCAGTCTTTACGAGCAGTACTTC	CASSLYEQYF
-	TRBD2	TRBV2	TRBJ2-7	TGTGCCAGCAGCGCACCAACTAGCGGGAGGGCCGGGGAGCAGTACTTC	CASSAPTSGRAGEQYF
-	-	TRBV25-1	TRBJ1-2	TGTGCCAGCAGCTACGGATACGGGAACGGCTACACCTTC	CASSYGYGNGYTF
-	-	TRBV14	TRBJ2-7	TGTGCCAGCAGTCACCAGGGGTACGACGAGCAGTACTTC	CASSHQGYDEQYF
-	-	TRBV6-5	TRBJ2-3	TGTGCCAGCAGTTACTCCCCCCTGGGGGGTTCAGATACGCAGTATTTT	CASSYSPLGGSDTQYF
-	TRBD1	TRBV6-1	TRBJ1-4	TGTGCCAGCATTGGACAGGTCTGGAGTGAAAAACTGTTTTTT	CASIGQVWSEKLFF
-	-	TRBV2	TRBJ2-1	TGTGCCAGCAGGCCGGTTTGGGCCTACAATGAGCAGTTCTTC	CASRPVWAYNEQFF
-	-	TRBV30	TRBJ1-1	TGTGCCTGGAGTCTCCTCGGGGGCATCGCTGAAGCTTTCTTT	CAWSLLGGIAEAFF
-	-	TRBV5-1	TRBJ2-5	TGCGCCAGCAGCTTGTCCGCACAGTACCAAGAGACCCAGTACTTC	CASSLSAQYQETQYF